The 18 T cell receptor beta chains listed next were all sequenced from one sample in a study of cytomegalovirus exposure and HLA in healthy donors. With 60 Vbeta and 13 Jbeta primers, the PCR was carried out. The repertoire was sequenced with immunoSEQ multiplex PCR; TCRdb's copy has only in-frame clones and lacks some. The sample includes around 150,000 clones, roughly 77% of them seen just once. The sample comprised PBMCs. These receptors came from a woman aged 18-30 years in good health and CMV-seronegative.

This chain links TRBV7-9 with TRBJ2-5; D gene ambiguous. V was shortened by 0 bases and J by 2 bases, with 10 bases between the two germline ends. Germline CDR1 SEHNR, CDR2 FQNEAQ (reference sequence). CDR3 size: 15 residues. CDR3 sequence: CASSLAVHRQETQYF. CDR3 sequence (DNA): TGTGCCAGCAGCTTAGCGGTCCACAGACAAGAGACCCAGTACTTC.

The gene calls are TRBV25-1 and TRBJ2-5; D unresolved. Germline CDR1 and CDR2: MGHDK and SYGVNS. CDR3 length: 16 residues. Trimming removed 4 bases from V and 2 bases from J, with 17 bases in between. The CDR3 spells CASSGDGARYQETQYF. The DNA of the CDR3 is TGTGCCAGCAGTGGTGACGGAGCGAGGTATCAAGAGACCCAGTACTTC.

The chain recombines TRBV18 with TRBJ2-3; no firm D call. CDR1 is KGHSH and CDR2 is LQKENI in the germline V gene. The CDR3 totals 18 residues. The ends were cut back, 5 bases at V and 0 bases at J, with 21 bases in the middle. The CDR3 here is CASSSRQALPTSTDTQYF. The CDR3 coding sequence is TGTGCCAGCTCATCACGACAAGCCCTTCCTACTAGCACAGATACGCAGTATTTT.

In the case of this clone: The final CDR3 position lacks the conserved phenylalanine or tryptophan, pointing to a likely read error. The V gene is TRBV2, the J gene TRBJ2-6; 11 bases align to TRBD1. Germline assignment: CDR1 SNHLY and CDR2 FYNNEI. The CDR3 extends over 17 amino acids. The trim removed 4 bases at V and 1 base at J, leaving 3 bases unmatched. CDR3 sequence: CASSGGTGGSGANVLTS. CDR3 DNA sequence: TGTGCCAGCAGTGGGGGGACAGGGGGGTCTGGGGCCAACGTCCTGACTTCC.

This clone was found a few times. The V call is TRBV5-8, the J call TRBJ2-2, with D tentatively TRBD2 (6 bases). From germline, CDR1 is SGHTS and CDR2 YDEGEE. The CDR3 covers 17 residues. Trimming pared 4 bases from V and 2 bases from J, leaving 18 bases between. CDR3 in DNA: TGTGCCAGCAGCCCGGCTGGGCTAGCGTTTAACACCGGGGAGCTGTTTTTT. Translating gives CASSPAGLAFNTGELFF.

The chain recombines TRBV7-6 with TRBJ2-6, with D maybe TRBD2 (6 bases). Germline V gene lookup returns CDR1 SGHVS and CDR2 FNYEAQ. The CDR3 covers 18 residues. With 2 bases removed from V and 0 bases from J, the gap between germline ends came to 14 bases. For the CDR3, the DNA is TGTGCCAGCAGCTTACCGGCGGGGTTGGGCTCTGGGGCCAACGTCCTGACTTTC. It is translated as CASSLPAGLGSGANVLTF.

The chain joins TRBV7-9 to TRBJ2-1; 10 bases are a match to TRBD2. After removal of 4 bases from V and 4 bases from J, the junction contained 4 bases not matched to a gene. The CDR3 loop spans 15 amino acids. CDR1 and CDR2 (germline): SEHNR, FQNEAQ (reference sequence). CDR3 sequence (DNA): TGTGCCAGCAGCTCGAGGACTAGCGGATACAATGAGCAGTTCTTC. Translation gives CASSSRTSGYNEQFF.

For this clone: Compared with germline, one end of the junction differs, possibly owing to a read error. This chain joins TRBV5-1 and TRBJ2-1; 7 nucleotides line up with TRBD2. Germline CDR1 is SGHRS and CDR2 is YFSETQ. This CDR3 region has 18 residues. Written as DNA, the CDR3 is TGCGCCAGCAGTTTGGCCCAAACTAGCGAGAGCTCCTACAATGAGCAGTTCTTC. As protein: CASSLAQTSESSYNEQFF. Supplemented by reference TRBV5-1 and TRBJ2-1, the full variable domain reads KAGVTQTPRYLIKTRGQQVTLSCSPISGHRSVSWYQQTPGQGLQFLFEYFSETQRNKGNFPGRFSGRQFSNSRSEMNVSTLELGDSALYLCASSLAQTSESSYNEQFFGPGTRLTVL.

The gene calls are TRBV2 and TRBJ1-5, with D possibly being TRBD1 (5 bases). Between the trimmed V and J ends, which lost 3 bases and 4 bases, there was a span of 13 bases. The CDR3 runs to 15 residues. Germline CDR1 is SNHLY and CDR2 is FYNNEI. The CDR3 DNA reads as TGTGCCAGCAGTGACCTCCCGGGGGTAAATCAGCCCCAGCATTTT. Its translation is CASSDLPGVNQPQHF.

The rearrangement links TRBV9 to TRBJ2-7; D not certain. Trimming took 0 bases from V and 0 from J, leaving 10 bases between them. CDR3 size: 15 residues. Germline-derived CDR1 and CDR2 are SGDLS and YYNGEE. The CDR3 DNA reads TGTGCCAGCAGCGTAGCGGCGGCAAGCTCCTACGAGCAGTACTTC. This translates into CASSVAAASSYEQYF.

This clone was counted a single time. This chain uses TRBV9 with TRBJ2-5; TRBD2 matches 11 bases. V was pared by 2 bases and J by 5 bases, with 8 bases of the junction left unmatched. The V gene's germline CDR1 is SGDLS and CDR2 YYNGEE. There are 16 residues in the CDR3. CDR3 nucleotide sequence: TGTGCCAGCAGCGTTTATAGCGGGGGGGCCGGGGAGACCCAGTACTTC. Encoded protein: CASSVYSGGAGETQYF.

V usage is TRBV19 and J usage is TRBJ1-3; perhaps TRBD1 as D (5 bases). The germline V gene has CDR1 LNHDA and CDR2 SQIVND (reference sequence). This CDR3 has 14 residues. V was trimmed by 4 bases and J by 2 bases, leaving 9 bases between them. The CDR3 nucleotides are TGTGCCAGTAGTACAGGGTTGGCTGGAAACACCATATATTTT. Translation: CASSTGLAGNTIYF.

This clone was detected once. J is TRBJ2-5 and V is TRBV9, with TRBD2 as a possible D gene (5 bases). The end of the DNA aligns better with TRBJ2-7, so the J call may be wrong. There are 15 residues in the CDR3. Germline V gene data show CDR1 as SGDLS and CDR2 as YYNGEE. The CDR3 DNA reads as TGTGCCAGCAGCGTTGGTCCGGGAATCTCCTACGAGCAGTACTTC. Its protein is CASSVGPGISYEQYF.

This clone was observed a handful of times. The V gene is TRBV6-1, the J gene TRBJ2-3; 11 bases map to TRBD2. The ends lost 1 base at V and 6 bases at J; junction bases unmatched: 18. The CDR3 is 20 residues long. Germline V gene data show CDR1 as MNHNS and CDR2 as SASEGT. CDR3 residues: CASSEVPGTSGTFIRDTQYF. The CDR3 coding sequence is TGTGCCAGCAGTGAAGTTCCCGGGACTAGCGGCACCTTTATTAGGGATACGCAGTATTTT.

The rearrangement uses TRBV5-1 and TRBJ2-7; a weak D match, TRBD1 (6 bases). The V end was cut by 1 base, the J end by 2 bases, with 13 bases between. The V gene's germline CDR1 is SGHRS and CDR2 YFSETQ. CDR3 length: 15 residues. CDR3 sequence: CASSLTDRPPYEQYF. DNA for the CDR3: TGCGCCAGCAGCTTGACAGACAGGCCCCCCTACGAGCAGTACTTC.

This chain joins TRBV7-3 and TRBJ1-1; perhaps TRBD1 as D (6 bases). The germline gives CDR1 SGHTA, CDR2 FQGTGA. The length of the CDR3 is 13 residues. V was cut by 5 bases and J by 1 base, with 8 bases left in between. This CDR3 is CASSMDRNTEAFF. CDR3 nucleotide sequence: TGTGCCAGCAGCATGGACAGGAACACTGAAGCTTTCTTT. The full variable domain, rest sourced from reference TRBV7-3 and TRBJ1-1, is GAGVSQTPSNKVTEKGKYVELRCDPISGHTALYWYRQSLGQGPEFLIYFQGTGAADDSGLPNDRFFAVRPEGSVSTLKIQRTERGDSAVYLCASSMDRNTEAFFGQGTRLTVV.

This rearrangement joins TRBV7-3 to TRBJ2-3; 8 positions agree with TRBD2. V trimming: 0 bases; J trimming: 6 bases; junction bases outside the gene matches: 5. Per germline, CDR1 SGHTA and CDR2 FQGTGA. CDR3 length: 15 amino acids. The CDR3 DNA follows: TGTGCCAGCAGCTTAACGGGGACTAGTTTTGATACGCAGTATTTT. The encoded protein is CASSLTGTSFDTQYF.

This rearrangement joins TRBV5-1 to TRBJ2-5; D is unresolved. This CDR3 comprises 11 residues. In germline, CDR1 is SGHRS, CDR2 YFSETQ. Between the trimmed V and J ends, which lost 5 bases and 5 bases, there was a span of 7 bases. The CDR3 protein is CASREAETQYF. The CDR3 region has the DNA TGCGCCAGCAGAGAGGCCGAGACCCAGTACTTC.